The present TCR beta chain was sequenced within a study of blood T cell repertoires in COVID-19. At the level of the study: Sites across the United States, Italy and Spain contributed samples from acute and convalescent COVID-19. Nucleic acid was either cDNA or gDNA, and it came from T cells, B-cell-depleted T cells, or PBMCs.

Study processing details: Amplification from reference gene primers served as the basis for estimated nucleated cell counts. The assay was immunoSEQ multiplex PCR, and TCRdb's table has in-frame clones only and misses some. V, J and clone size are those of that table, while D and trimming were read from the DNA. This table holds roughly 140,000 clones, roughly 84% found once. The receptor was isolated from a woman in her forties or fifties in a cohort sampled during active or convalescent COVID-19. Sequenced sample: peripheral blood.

The CDR3 DNA follows: TGTGCCAGCAGCTTAGCTTTTCTCGGGGATGGGCTGTTCTTC. Its protein product is CASSLAFLGDGLFF. This chain joins TRBV11-2 and TRBJ2-1; a weak D match, TRBD2 (5 bases). The CDR3 consists of 14 residues. The V gene's germline CDR1 is SGHAT and CDR2 FQNNGV. V lost 1 base to trimming and J lost 15 bases, with 19 bases between them.